The subject of this entry is one T cell receptor beta chain. Only in-frame clones appear in the TCRdb table, and some are missing; sequencing was by immunoSEQ multiplex PCR. Altogether roughly 35,000 clones are present, 90% being singletons, with the ten largest covering 12%. This CDR3 is 12 amino acids long. In germline, CDR1 is SGDLS, CDR2 YYNGEE. Trimming removed 5 bases at V and 6 bases at J, with 12 bases between. This record comes from a study of T cell changes during pregnancy in multiple sclerosis. This chain uses TRBV9 with TRBJ2-7; D is undetermined. The sequences come from CD8+ T cells from peripheral blood mononuclear cells, collected in the first trimester of pregnancy. This clonotype was sampled from a female donor with multiple sclerosis, enrolled in a pregnancy study. The CDR3 sequence: CASRAISGEQYF. CDR3 DNA sequence: TGTGCCAGCAGAGCTATTTCGGGCGAGCAGTACTTC.